One and the same sample provided the 10 T cell receptor beta chains below, sequenced in a study of blood T cell repertoires in COVID-19. The repertoire was sequenced with immunoSEQ multiplex PCR; TCRdb's copy has only in-frame clones and lacks some. The sample yields just over 15,000 clones, 80% to 85% seen once. The sequenced material came from peripheral blood. The receptors were gathered from a man at least 80 years old with active or convalescent COVID-19.

The chain recombines TRBV28 with TRBJ2-6; unclear D gene. The germline gives CDR1 MDHEN, CDR2 SYDVKM. The CDR3 is 17 amino acids. V was pared by 1 base and J by 0 bases, with 10 bases between. CDR3 loop: CASSLSSADSGANVLTF. The CDR3 bases are TGTGCCAGCAGTTTATCTTCTGCAGACTCTGGGGCCAACGTCCTGACTTTC.

The rearrangement joins TRBV7-9 to TRBJ2-3; D is ambiguous. Per germline, CDR1 SEHNR and CDR2 FQNEAQ (reference sequence). The CDR3 sequence is 12 residues long. V was clipped by 5 bases and J by 1 base, with 4 bases between them. CDR3 amino acids: CASSPGTDTQYF. The CDR3 DNA reads TGTGCCAGCAGCCCCGGCACAGATACGCAGTATTTT. Full variable domain (remainder filled in from reference TRBV7-9 and TRBJ2-3): DTGVSQNPRHKITKRGQNVTFRCDPISEHNRLYWYRQTLGQGPEFLTYFQNEAQLEKSRLLSDRFSAERPKGSFSTLEIQRTEQGDSAMYLCASSPGTDTQYFGPGTRLTVL.

This clone was detected once. The J gene is TRBJ1-5, the V gene TRBV6-5; TRBD1 might be the D (5 bases). From germline, CDR1 is MNHEY and CDR2 SVGAGI. The CDR3 runs 13 residues. The V end lost 5 bases, the J end lost 7 bases, and 12 bases lay between the germline ends. The CDR3 region has the DNA TGTGCCAGCAGTACAGGCCTCAACCAGCCCCAGCATTTT. Translating gives CASSTGLNQPQHF.

This clone was counted only a few times. The gene calls are TRBV19 and TRBJ1-4; the match to TRBD1 covers 10 bases. This CDR3 is built from 14 residues. V dropped 7 bases and J dropped 7; count of bases not matched to a gene: 6. Germline loops: CDR1 LNHDA, CDR2 SQIVND (reference sequence). The CDR3 spells CASIKTGGTEKLFF. CDR3 DNA: TGTGCCAGTATCAAGACAGGGGGCACTGAAAAACTGTTTTTT.

The V and J genes are TRBV19 and TRBJ2-5; no definite D call. The ends were cut back, 3 bases at V and 1 base at J, with 9 bases in the middle. This CDR3 contains 14 residues. Germline CDR1 is LNHDA and CDR2 is SQIVND (reference sequence). This CDR3 is CASSIRQFQETQYF. CDR3 nucleotide sequence: TGTGCCAGTAGTATCAGGCAGTTCCAAGAGACCCAGTACTTC.

The rearrangement joins TRBV14 to TRBJ1-1, with 7 bases matching TRBD1. The J segment lost 6 bases and the V segment lost 2 bases, leaving 9 bases of the junction unmatched. This CDR3 is 15 amino acids long. CDR1 SGHDN and CDR2 FVKESK come from the germline V gene. The DNA of the CDR3 is TGTGCCAGCAGCCAATACGTCGCAGGGGGATCTGAAGCTTTCTTT. Protein product: CASSQYVAGGSEAFF.

The CDR3 DNA is TGCGCCAGCAGTTCTGCCAACACAGGGGACACTGAAGCTTTCTTT. This encodes CASSSANTGDTEAFF. The chain is built from TRBV5-1 and TRBJ1-1; TRBD1 matches 7 bases. The V gene end was trimmed by 5 bases and the J gene end by 3 bases; junction bases not matched to a gene: 10. This CDR3 has 15 residues. Germline lookup yields CDR1 SGHRS and CDR2 YFSETQ.

The V and J genes are TRBV5-1 and TRBJ2-5; 9 positions match TRBD2. This CDR3 is built from 15 residues. Germline loops: CDR1 SGHRS, CDR2 YFSETQ. Trimming at V came to 4 bases and at J to 5 bases, leaving 9 bases not matched to a gene. CDR3 nucleotides: TGCGCCAGCAGCGAAGGGCGGGGGGGCGGGGAGACCCAGTACTTC. Translating gives CASSEGRGGGETQYF. The complete variable domain, with remaining parts taken from reference TRBV5-1 and TRBJ2-5, reads KAGVTQTPRYLIKTRGQQVTLSCSPISGHRSVSWYQQTPGQGLQFLFEYFSETQRNKGNFPGRFSGRQFSNSRSEMNVSTLELGDSALYLCASSEGRGGGETQYFGPGTRLLVL.

This chain uses TRBV9 with TRBJ1-1; D is undetermined. The V end was cut by 3 bases, the J end by 5 bases, with 11 bases between. The CDR3 consists of 13 residues. Germline V CDR1 and CDR2: SGDLS, YYNGEE. The CDR3: CASSGVDGTEAFF. CDR3 DNA: TGTGCCAGCAGCGGTGTCGACGGGACTGAAGCTTTCTTT. Using reference TRBV9 and TRBJ1-1 for the parts outside the CDR3, the full variable domain is DSGVTQTPKHLITATGQRVTLRCSPRSGDLSVYWYQQSLDQGLQFLIQYYNGEERAKGNILERFSAQQFPDLHSELNLSSLELGDSALYFCASSGVDGTEAFFGQGTRLTVV.

CDR3 nucleotides: TGTGCCAGCAGCACATCCCAGCGACAGGGGCGTTCGAATGAAAAACTGTTTTTT. Translating it yields CASSTSQRQGRSNEKLFF. This sequence joins TRBV6-2 or TRBV6-3 and TRBJ1-4, with 8 bases fitting TRBD1. Germline-derived CDR1 and CDR2 are MNHEY and SVGEGT. V lost 6 bases and J lost 5; bases outside the gene matches: 17. CDR3 size: 18 residues.